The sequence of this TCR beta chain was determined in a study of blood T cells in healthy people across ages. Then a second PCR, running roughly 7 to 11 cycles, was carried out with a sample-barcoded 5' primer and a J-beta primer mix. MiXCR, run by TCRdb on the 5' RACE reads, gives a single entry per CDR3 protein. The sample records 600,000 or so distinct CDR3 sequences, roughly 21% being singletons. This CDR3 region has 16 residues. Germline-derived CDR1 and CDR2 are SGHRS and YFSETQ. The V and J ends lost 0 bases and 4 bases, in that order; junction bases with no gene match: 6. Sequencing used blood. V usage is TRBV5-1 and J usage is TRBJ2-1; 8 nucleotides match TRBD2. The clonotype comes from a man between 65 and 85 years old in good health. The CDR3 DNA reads TGCGCCAGCAGCTTGGCAGGTAGCGGGATGTACAATGAGCAGTTCTTC. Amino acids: CASSLAGSGMYNEQFF.